The present T cell receptor (beta chain) was sequenced within a study of resident and recirculating memory T cells in vitiligo. The CDR3 spans 15 residues. The ends lost 2 bases at V and 6 bases at J; junction bases unmatched: 7. CDR1 is SGHTA, CDR2 FQGNSA, per germline. Sequencing used immunoSEQ multiplex PCR; TCRdb keeps in-frame clones, though not all of them. The sample contains about 45,000 clones, about 90% of which appear only once. The sample holds a few counts of this clone. The chain has TRBV7-2 and TRBJ1-5; 7 bases agree with TRBD1. The sequenced sample consisted of blood. This TCR derives from a male donor with vitiligo. CDR3 sequence: CASSLMGQSRQPQHF. DNA for the CDR3: TGTGCCAGCAGCTTAATGGGACAGTCCCGTCAGCCCCAGCATTTT.